Listed below are T cell receptor beta chains from one sample, sequenced in a study of T cell clonotyping in hematopoietic cell transplantation. Sequencing used immunoSEQ multiplex PCR; TCRdb keeps in-frame clones, though not all of them. The sample contains some 30,000 clones, around 90% of which appear only once. The material sequenced was PBMCs, taken 100 days after allogeneic stem cell transplant. Receptor source: a female patient in her fifties or sixties who had an allogeneic stem cell transplant from a related donor, so the T cells may come from the graft donor. Some clones in this sample may be carry-over from other donors' samples. Each CDR3 is given with its conserved first and last residue. Fields, in order: V gene, D gene, J gene, clone size, CDR3 DNA, CDR3 protein. A D gene is named only where the DNA matches it firmly. Expanded clones are given a class, and other clones once, few, many or no size at all.

TRBV7-9	NA	TRBJ2-2	NA	TGTGCCAGCAGCTTATTATCCGGGGAGCTGTTTTTT	CASSLLSGELFF
TRBV10-3	NA	TRBJ1-2	NA	TGTGCCATCAGTGAGTCGCAACCGCATGGGAGCTATGACAACACCTTC	CAISESQPHGSYDNTF
TRBV18	TRBD1	TRBJ1-1	NA	TGTGCCAGCTCACCCTTGACAGGGGGCGCCGCTGAAGCTTTCTTT	CASSPLTGGAAEAFF
TRBV7-2	NA	TRBJ1-2	NA	TGTGCCAGCAGCTTTGCGGGGAGCGCAGGGGGCTACACCTTC	CASSFAGSAGGYTF
TRBV9	NA	TRBJ1-2	NA	TGTGCCAGCAGCGCCTCGGGGACGTACTATGGCTACACCTTC	CASSASGTYYGYTF
TRBV6-6	TRBD1	TRBJ2-3	NA	TGTGCCAGCAGTAGAGGACAGGGGGACGCAGATACGCAGTATTTT	CASSRGQGDADTQYF
TRBV14	NA	TRBJ2-7	NA	TGTGCCAGCAGCCAAGTGGCGGGGGCCCCCTACGAGCAGTACTTC	CASSQVAGAPYEQYF
TRBV13	NA	TRBJ1-3	NA	TGTGCCAGCAGCTTAGGGCCTCAGGGTTACGGAAACACCATATATTTT	CASSLGPQGYGNTIYF
TRBV7-3	NA	TRBJ1-1	NA	TGTGCCAGCAGCTTAACGTCGACCACTGAAGCTTTCTTT	CASSLTSTTEAFF
TRBV2	NA	TRBJ2-5	NA	TGTGCCAGCAGTGATGCGGAAGAGACCCAGTACTTC	CASSDAEETQYF
TRBV30	NA	TRBJ1-2	NA	TGTGCCCGGTTGGGAGAATTCTATGGCTACACCTTC	CARLGEFYGYTF
TRBV7-8	NA	TRBJ2-3	once	TGTGCCAGCAGCCCAAACCCTACAGGGAATGGCGATACGCAGTATTTT	CASSPNPTGNGDTQYF
TRBV5-1	NA	TRBJ2-7	NA	TGCGCCAGCAGCTTGCCCGAAACCTACGAGCAGTACTTC	CASSLPETYEQYF
TRBV4-2	NA	TRBJ1-5	few	TGTGCCAGCAGTGACACTAGGGACAATCAGCCCCAGCATTTT	CASSDTRDNQPQHF
TRBV19	TRBD1	TRBJ1-5	NA	TGTGCCAGTAGTCACGTAGCTGGGACAGGGAAACAGCCCCAGCATTTT	CASSHVAGTGKQPQHF
TRBV13	TRBD1	TRBJ2-7	NA	TGTGCCAGCAGCTTCGAGGGACAGCCTTCCTACGAGCAGTACTTC	CASSFEGQPSYEQYF
TRBV27	TRBD2	TRBJ2-2	NA	TGTGCCAGCATCAAGACTAGCGGGGACGGGGAACTGTTTTTT	CASIKTSGDGELFF
TRBV19	TRBD1	TRBJ2-1	NA	TGTGCCAGTAGTATTACAGGGGCGTACAATGAGCAGTTCTTC	CASSITGAYNEQFF
TRBV30	NA	TRBJ1-3	NA	TGTGCCTGGAAGGCAGGGGAAATTGGAAACACCATATATTTT	CAWKAGEIGNTIYF
TRBV19	NA	TRBJ1-1	NA	TGTGCCAGTAGCGCCGGGGTCTTGGGGACTGAAGCTTTCTTT	CASSAGVLGTEAFF
TRBV5-1	NA	TRBJ2-2	NA	TGCGCCAGCAGCCCCGGGCCGAACACCGGGGAGCTGTTTTTT	CASSPGPNTGELFF
TRBV2	NA	TRBJ1-1	NA	TGTGCCAGCAGTGAGGGGCCCTACACTGAAGCTTTCTTT	CASSEGPYTEAFF
TRBV6-5	NA	TRBJ1-5	NA	TGTGCCAGCAGCCGACTGGATAGCAATCAGCCCCAGCATTTT	CASSRLDSNQPQHF
TRBV27	TRBD1	TRBJ1-2	NA	TGTGCCAGCAGTTTAACCAGACAGGGAAACTATGGCTACACCTTC	CASSLTRQGNYGYTF
TRBV6-1	NA	TRBJ1-2	NA	TGTGCCAGCAGTCCGCTGTGGGGGGGGTTCGAAGGCTACACCTTC	CASSPLWGGFEGYTF
TRBV6-5	TRBD1	TRBJ1-2	NA	TGTGCCAGCAGTCGGGGACAGGGGGTCTATGGCTACACCTTC	CASSRGQGVYGYTF
TRBV4-2	TRBD1	TRBJ1-2	NA	TGTGCCAGCAGCCAAGCTACCGGGACAGGGAAGGGCTACACCTTC	CASSQATGTGKGYTF
TRBV9	TRBD1	TRBJ1-3	NA	TGTGCCAGCAGCGCAGGACAGGGACGGGGAAACACCATATATTTT	CASSAGQGRGNTIYF
TRBV30	NA	TRBJ2-3	NA	TGTGCCTGGAGTGTCCGCAGGGACTTGACAGATACGCAGTATTTT	CAWSVRRDLTDTQYF
TRBV28	NA	TRBJ1-2	NA	TGTGCCAGCAGGGGGAATGGGGGTTATGGCTACACCTTC	CASRGNGGYGYTF
TRBV14	NA	TRBJ2-3	NA	TGTGCCAGCAGCCAAGATGTGGGTGCAGATACGCAGTATTTT	CASSQDVGADTQYF
TRBV6-5	NA	TRBJ1-6	NA	TGTGCCAGCAGTTACCGACGGTCCTATAATTCACCCCTCCACTTT	CASSYRRSYNSPLHF
TRBV5-8	NA	TRBJ1-5	NA	TGTGCCAGCAGGGGTTTTCAGCCCCAGCATTTT	CASRGFQPQHF
TRBV5-1	TRBD1	TRBJ1-1	NA	TGCGCTAGCAGCTTGGGTCACAGGGGGACGACTGAAGCTTTCTTT	CASSLGHRGTTEAFF
TRBV2	TRBD1	TRBJ2-7	once	TGTGCCAGCAGCGAACAGGGGACCTCCTACGAGCAGTACTTC	CASSEQGTSYEQYF
TRBV2	NA	TRBJ1-5	NA	TGTGCCAGCGGTAGGTGGGGAATCAATCAGCCCCAGCATTTT	CASGRWGINQPQHF
TRBV19	NA	TRBJ2-1	NA	TGTGCCAGTAGTACCATGCCAGGGGATGAGCAGTTCTTC	CASSTMPGDEQFF
TRBV6-1	TRBD2	TRBJ2-3	NA	TGTGCCAGCAGTGGTTTCCGGCTAGCGGGGATAGATACGCAGTATTTT	CASSGFRLAGIDTQYF
TRBV2	TRBD1	TRBJ1-1	NA	TGTGCCAGCACTCTTCGACAGGGGAACACTGAAGCTTTCTTT	CASTLRQGNTEAFF
TRBV14	NA	TRBJ2-7	NA	TGTGCCAGCAGCCATGGATACGAGCAGTACTTC	CASSHGYEQYF
TRBV11-2	TRBD1	TRBJ1-4	NA	TGTGCCAGCAGTCAGGACAGGGGATTTGAAAAACTGTTTTTT	CASSQDRGFEKLFF
TRBV7-9	TRBD1	TRBJ1-6	NA	TGTGCCAGCAGCCAGGGGGGACTGAGTAATTCACCCCTCCACTTT	CASSQGGLSNSPLHF
TRBV6-1	TRBD2	TRBJ2-3	NA	TGTGCCAGCGCGGGGGGCCACACAGATACGCAGTATTTT	CASAGGHTDTQYF
TRBV7-9	TRBD1	TRBJ1-1	NA	TGTGCCAGCAGCCAGCCGGGACAGGGGACTATTGAAGCTTTCTTT	CASSQPGQGTIEAFF
TRBV10-3	NA	TRBJ1-2	NA	TGTGCCATCTACAAGGGAGGGGTGAACTATGGCTACACCTTC	CAIYKGGVNYGYTF
TRBV10-2	NA	TRBJ2-1	once	TGCGCCAGCAGTGGTGACAGTTATAGCTCCTACAATGAGCAGTTCTTC	CASSGDSYSSYNEQFF
TRBV19	NA	TRBJ2-7	NA	TGTGCCAGTAGTATAGAAGGGTTCAACGAGCAGTACTTC	CASSIEGFNEQYF
TRBV29-1	NA	TRBJ2-2	NA	TGCAGCGTTCGAGGAGTCACCGGGGAGCTGTTTTTT	CSVRGVTGELFF
TRBV19	NA	TRBJ1-1	NA	TGTGCCAGTAGTATCACCGTATGGCTTGAAGCTTTCTTT	CASSITVWLEAFF
TRBV12-5	NA	TRBJ1-2	NA	TGTGCTAGTGGCAAGAACAGGTATGGCTACACCTTC	CASGKNRYGYTF
TRBV11-2	TRBD1	TRBJ1-2	NA	TGTGCCAGCAGCTTGGACAGGGCGAGAGGCTACACCTTC	CASSLDRARGYTF